The clone carrying this TCR beta chain was recorded a few times. This entry comes from a study of blood T cell repertoires in COVID-19. Across the whole study: Whether acute or convalescent, the COVID-19 samples came from the United States, Italy and Spain.

With V trimmed by 1 base and J by 2 bases, 7 bases remained unmatched. From germline, CDR1 is LNHNV and CDR2 YYDKDF (reference sequence). This CDR3 contains 17 residues. How the authors handled the data: Amplification of reference gene primers was used by the study to estimate nucleated cell counts. This table comes from immunoSEQ multiplex PCR, and its TCRdb copy is limited to in-frame clones, with some not included. The DNA was the basis for D and trimming; V, J and clone size are from that table. The sample consists of around 60,000 clones, 80% to 90% of them appearing once. This sequence was found in a human donor with active COVID-19. The donor label of this sample is uncertain. The V call is TRBV15, the J call TRBJ2-3, with 9 bases matching TRBD2. The sample comprised peripheral blood. The CDR3 is CATSRVASGATTDTQYF. CDR3 DNA: TGTGCCACCAGCAGAGTCGCTAGCGGGGCTACCACAGATACGCAGTATTTT.